The 6 T cell receptor beta chains listed next were all sequenced from one sample in a study of blood T cell repertoires in COVID-19. Clones were sequenced by immunoSEQ multiplex PCR, and TCRdb holds only the in-frame ones, with some missing. The sample yields 200,000 to 250,000 clones, roughly 86% seen once. Sequenced input: PBMCs or T cells enriched from blood (not recorded which). These receptors were obtained from a woman between 50 and 59 years old who had recovered from COVID-19.

The V and J genes are TRBV27 and TRBJ1-1; D is possibly TRBD1 (6 bases). V dropped 3 bases and J dropped 5 bases, with 13 bases sitting between them. The CDR3 has 14 amino acids. Germline V CDR1 and CDR2: MNHEY, SMNVEV (reference sequence). CDR3 DNA sequence: TGTGCCAGCAGTTTCGGGGGGCGTGGGACTGAAGCTTTCTTT. It yields the protein CASSFGGRGTEAFF.

This sequence joins TRBV5-5 and TRBJ2-5; D unresolved. CDR1 is SGHKS, CDR2 YYEKEE, per germline (reference sequence). The CDR3 length is 14 residues. V was clipped by 1 base and J by 2 bases, with 9 bases between them. The CDR3 DNA sequence: TGTGCCAGCAGCTTGAGCGCAATGCAAGAGACCCAGTACTTC. It specifies CASSLSAMQETQYF.

The rearrangement uses TRBV7-3 and TRBJ2-1; TRBD1 might be the D (5 bases). The CDR3 length is 16 residues. The germline gives CDR1 SGHTA, CDR2 FQGTGA. V shed 5 bases and J shed 5 bases, with 19 bases lying between them. The chain's CDR3 is CASSPYLGVGDNEQFF. CDR3 nucleotides: TGTGCCAGCAGCCCCTACCTAGGGGTTGGAGACAATGAGCAGTTCTTC.

V usage is TRBV6-5 and J usage is TRBJ2-1, with 7 nucleotides matching TRBD2. The CDR3 runs to 15 residues. V was clipped by 6 bases and J by 0 bases; unmatched bases: 5. Germline V gene sequence: CDR1 MNHEY, CDR2 SVGAGI. The chain's CDR3 is CASRFGGSSYNEQFF. In nucleotides, the CDR3 is TGTGCCAGCAGGTTTGGCGGGAGCTCCTACAATGAGCAGTTCTTC.

The sample holds one count of this clone. V and J are TRBV27 and TRBJ2-5, with unresolved D. Trimming took off 6 bases at V and 5 bases at J, with 19 bases between the two ends. CDR3 length: 15 residues. Germline values: CDR1 MNHEY, CDR2 SMNVEV (reference sequence). The chain's CDR3 is CASSPTRLNGETQYF. DNA of the CDR3: TGTGCCAGCAGCCCCACGAGGTTGAATGGGGAGACCCAGTACTTC.

The chain links TRBV2 to TRBJ1-2, with unresolved D. Germline CDR1 is SNHLY and CDR2 is FYNNEI. Trimming stripped 4 bases from V and 8 bases from J, with 11 bases between. The CDR3 is 12 residues long. The CDR3, as DNA: TGTGCCAGCAGTGTCGTTCCGGGGGGCTACACCTTC. Translating gives CASSVVPGGYTF.